The entry that follows covers one T cell receptor beta chain sequence. This record comes from a study of blood T cell repertoires in COVID-19. Overall study: COVID-19 samples collected from the United States, Italy and Spain covered acute and convalescent phases. Sources were T cells, B-cell-depleted T cells, or PBMCs; the material itself was cDNA or gDNA.

Trimming cost V 3 bases and J 2 bases, with 11 bases left between them. Germline CDR1 MDHEN, CDR2 SYDVKM. This CDR3 contains 16 residues. In the source study's methods: Amplification from reference gene primers served as the basis for estimated nucleated cell counts. Profiling relied on immunoSEQ multiplex PCR, and the TCRdb table lists in-frame clones only, not all of them. That table supplies the V and J calls and clone size; D and trimming were determined from the DNA. The table lists just under 300,000 clones, 85% to 90% of them singletons, with around 1.2% in the top ten. The TCR originated in a man between 65 and 85 years old with acute or convalescent COVID-19. The chain has TRBV28 and TRBJ2-6; D is perhaps TRBD2 (6 bases). Material: peripheral blood. The CDR3 DNA reads as TGTGCCAGCAGTTTCGGAGGGGTGGCTGGGGCCAACGTCCTGACTTTC. Protein: CASSFGGVAGANVLTF.